This TCR beta chain is from a study of human T cells and chemical hapten exposure. TCRdb used MiXCR to reprocess the RACE reads, holding one entry per CDR3 protein. The table has about 380,000 distinct CDR3 sequences, approximately 5% seen once. This clonotype was counted ten times or more. The time point here: patch test 1, 2 weeks after DPC sensitization. As for treatment: therapeutic diphenylcyclopropenone sensitization with weekly scalp DPC. At patch-test visits, sampling came before the patch test. Trimming left V 4 bases short and J 2 bases short, with 10 bases between. The length of the CDR3 is 13 residues. Germline V gene sequence: CDR1 SGHKS, CDR2 YYEKEE (reference sequence).

The sequencing used whole blood, collected in connection with sensitization to the hapten diphenylcyclopropenone (DPC). This chain connects TRBV5-5 to TRBJ2-7; D gene uncertain. The clonotype originates from a woman aged 45-59 years with alopecia areata. Some clones in this sample may be carry-over from other donors' samples. The CDR3 DNA reads TGTGCCAGCAGCCTGGAGCATCCCTACGAGCAGTACTTC. Translation gives CASSLEHPYEQYF. Using reference TRBV5-5 and TRBJ2-7 for the parts outside the CDR3, the full variable domain is DAGVTQSPTHLIKTRGQQVTLRCSPISGHKSVSWYQQVLGQGPQFIFQYYEKEERGRGNFPDRFSARQFPNYSSELNVNALLLGDSALYLCASSLEHPYEQYFGPGTRLTVT.